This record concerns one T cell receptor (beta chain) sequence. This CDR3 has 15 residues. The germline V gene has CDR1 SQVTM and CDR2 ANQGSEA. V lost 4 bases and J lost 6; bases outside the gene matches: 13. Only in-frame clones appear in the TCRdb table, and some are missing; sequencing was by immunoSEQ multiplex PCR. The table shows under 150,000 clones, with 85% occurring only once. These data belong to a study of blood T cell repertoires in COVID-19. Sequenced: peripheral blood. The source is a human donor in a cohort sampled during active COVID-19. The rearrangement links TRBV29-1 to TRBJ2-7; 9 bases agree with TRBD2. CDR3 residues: CSVVSLAGGLVEQYF. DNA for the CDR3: TGCAGCGTTGTTAGTCTTGCGGGGGGGCTTGTCGAGCAGTACTTC.